This T cell receptor (beta chain) was captured in a study of human T cells and chemical hapten exposure. The study, taken as a whole, reports: High-frequency TCRs, those above 1 in 1000, stayed the same after DPC sensitization.

With 5 bases clipped from V and 3 bases from J, the junction kept 7 bases outside the gene matches. The germline V gene has CDR1 LNHDA and CDR2 SQIVND (reference sequence). CDR3 size: 15 residues. This clonotype appeared a few times. Its antigen is as yet unknown. Indicated time point: healthy volunteer bleed at 2 weeks. The starting material, unfractionated whole blood, was used for total RNA extraction. TCRdb reanalysed the RACE reads using MiXCR and keeps one entry per CDR3 protein. The sample has roughly 120,000 distinct CDR3 sequences, 9% to 10% seen once. The sequencing sample was made of whole blood. This receptor was taken from a male donor in good health. Some clones in this sample may be carry-over from other donors' samples. The chain combines TRBV19 with TRBJ2-7, with 10 bases aligning to TRBD2. The CDR3: CASSRLAGEGYEQYF. DNA of the CDR3: TGTGCCAGTAGTCGCCTAGCGGGAGAGGGCTACGAGCAGTACTTC. The variable domain in full, with the rest retrieved from reference TRBV19 and TRBJ2-7, is DGGITQSPKYLFRKEGQNVTLSCEQNLNHDAMYWYRQDPGQGLRLIYYSQIVNDFQKGDIAEGYSVSREKKESFPLTVTSAQKNPTAFYLCASSRLAGEGYEQYFGPGTRLTVT.